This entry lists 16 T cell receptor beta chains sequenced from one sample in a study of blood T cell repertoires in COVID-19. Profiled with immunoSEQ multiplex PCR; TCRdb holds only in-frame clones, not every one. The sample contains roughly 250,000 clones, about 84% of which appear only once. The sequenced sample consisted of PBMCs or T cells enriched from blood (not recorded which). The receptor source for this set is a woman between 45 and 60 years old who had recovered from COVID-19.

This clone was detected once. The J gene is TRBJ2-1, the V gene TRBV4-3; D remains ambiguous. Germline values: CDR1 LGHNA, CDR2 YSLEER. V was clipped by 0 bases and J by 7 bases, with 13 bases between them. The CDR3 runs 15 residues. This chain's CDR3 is CASSQDPAGGNEQFF. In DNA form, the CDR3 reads TGCGCCAGCAGCCAAGATCCGGCAGGTGGGAATGAGCAGTTCTTC.

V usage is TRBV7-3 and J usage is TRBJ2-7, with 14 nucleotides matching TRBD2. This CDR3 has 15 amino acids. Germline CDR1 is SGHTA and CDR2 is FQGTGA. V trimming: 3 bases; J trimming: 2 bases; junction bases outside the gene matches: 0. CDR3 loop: CASSLTSGRAYEQYF. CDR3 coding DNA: TGTGCCAGCAGCTTGACTAGCGGGAGGGCCTACGAGCAGTACTTC.

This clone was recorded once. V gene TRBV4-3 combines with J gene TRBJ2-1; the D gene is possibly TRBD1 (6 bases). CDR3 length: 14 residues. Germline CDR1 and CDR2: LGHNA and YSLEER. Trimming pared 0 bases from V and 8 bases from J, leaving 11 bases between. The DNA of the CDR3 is TGCGCCAGCAGCCAAGAGCAGGGGCAGGATGAGCAGTTCTTC. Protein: CASSQEQGQDEQFF.

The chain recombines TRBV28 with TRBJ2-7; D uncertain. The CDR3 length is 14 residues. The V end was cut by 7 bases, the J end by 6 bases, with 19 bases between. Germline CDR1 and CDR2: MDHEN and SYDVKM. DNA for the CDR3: TGTGCCAGCATAGGCCCGGGTCCTGAAGGCGAGCAGTACTTC. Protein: CASIGPGPEGEQYF.

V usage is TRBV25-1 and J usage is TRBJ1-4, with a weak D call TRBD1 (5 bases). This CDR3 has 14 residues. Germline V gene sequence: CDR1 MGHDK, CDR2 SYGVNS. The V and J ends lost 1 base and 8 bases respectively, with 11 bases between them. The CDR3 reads CASSESGGGEKLFF. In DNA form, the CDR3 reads TGTGCCAGCAGTGAATCGGGGGGAGGGGAAAAACTGTTTTTT.

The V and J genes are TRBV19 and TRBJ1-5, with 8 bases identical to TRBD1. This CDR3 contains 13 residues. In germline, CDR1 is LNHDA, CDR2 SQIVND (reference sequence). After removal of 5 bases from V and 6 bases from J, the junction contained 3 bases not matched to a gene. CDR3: CASSGQGGQPQHF. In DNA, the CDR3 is TGTGCCAGTAGTGGACAGGGTGGTCAGCCCCAGCATTTT.

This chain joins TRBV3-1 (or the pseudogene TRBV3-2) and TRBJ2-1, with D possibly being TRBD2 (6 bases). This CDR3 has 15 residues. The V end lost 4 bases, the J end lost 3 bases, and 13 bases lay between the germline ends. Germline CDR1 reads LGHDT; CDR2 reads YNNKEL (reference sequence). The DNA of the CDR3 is TGTGCCAGCAGCCGTACCGGGGACTTCTACAATGAGCAGTTCTTC. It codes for CASSRTGDFYNEQFF.

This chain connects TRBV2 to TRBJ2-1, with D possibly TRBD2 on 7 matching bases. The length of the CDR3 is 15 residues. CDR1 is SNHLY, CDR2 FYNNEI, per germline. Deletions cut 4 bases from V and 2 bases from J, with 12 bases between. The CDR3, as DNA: TGTGCCAGCAGTGTACGCGGGGGCCCCTACAATGAGCAGTTCTTC. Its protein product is CASSVRGGPYNEQFF.

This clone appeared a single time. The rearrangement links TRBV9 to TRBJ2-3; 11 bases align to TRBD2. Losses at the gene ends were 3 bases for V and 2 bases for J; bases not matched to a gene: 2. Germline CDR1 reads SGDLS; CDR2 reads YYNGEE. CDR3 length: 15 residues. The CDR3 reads CASSELAGATDTQYF. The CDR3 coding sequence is TGTGCCAGCAGCGAACTAGCGGGGGCCACAGATACGCAGTATTTT.

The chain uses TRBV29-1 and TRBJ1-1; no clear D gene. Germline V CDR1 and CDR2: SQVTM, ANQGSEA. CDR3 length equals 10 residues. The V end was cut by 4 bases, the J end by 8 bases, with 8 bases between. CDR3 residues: CSVAHKEAFF. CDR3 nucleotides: TGCAGCGTTGCGCACAAAGAAGCTTTCTTT.

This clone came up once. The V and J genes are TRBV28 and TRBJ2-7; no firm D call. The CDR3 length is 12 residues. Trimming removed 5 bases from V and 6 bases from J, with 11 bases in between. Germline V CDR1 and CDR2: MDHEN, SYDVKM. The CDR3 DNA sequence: TGTGCCAGCAGTCCCCAAGGCGGCGAGCAGTACTTC. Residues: CASSPQGGEQYF.

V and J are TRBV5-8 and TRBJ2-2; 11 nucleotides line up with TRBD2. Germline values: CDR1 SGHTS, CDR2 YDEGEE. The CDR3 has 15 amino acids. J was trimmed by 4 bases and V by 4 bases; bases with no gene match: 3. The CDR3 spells CASSQGLAVTGELFF. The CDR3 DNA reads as TGTGCCAGCAGCCAGGGACTAGCGGTCACCGGGGAGCTGTTTTTT.

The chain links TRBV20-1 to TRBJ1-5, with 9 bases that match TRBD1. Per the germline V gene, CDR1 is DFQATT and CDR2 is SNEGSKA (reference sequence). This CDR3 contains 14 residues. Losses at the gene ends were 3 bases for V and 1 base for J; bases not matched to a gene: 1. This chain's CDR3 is CSASGTGSNQPQHF. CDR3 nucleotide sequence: TGCAGTGCTAGTGGGACAGGGAGCAATCAGCCCCAGCATTTT.

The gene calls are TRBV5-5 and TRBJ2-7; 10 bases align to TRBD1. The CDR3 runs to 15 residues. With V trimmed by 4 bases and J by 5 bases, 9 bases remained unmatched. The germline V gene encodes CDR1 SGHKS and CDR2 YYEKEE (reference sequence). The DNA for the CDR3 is TGTGCCAGCAGCGCAATCCGGGACAGGGGCAACGAGCAGTACTTC. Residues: CASSAIRDRGNEQYF.

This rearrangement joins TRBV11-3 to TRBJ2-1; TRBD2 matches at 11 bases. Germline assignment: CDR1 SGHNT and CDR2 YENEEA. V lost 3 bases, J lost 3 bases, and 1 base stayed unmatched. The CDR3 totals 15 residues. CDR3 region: CASSFLAGGYNEQFF. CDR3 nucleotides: TGTGCCAGCAGCTTTCTAGCGGGAGGCTACAATGAGCAGTTCTTC.

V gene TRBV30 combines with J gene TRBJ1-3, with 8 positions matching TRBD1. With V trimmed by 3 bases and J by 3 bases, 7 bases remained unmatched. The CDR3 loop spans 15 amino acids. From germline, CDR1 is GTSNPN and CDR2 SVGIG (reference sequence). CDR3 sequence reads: CAWSSGGAFGNTIYF. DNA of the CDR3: TGTGCCTGGAGCTCAGGGGGCGCTTTTGGAAACACCATATATTTT.